Sequencing of this TCR beta chain was carried out in a study of T-cell reconstitution after alpha-beta-depleted transplantation in children. The TCRbeta library was prepared with unique molecular identifiers. TCRdb fed the PCR reads into MiXCR, producing one record per CDR3 protein. The sample lists about 500,000 distinct CDR3 sequences, less than 35% occurring once. The V gene end was trimmed by 2 bases and the J gene end by 5 bases; junction bases not matched to a gene: 10. From germline, CDR1 is SGDLS and CDR2 YYNGEE. CDR3 length: 16 residues. In its sample, this clonotype was seen a few times. The chain couples TRBV9 to TRBJ2-5, with 9 bases matching TRBD2. Here the sequenced sample was PBMCs from the stem cell graft donor, taken from the stem cell graft. The sequence derives from a human donor who donated a stem cell graft to a child with aplastic anemia. In DNA, the CDR3 is TGTGCCAGCAGCGTGGGATCTAGCGGGATAGGGGAGACCCAGTACTTC. Translating it yields CASSVGSSGIGETQYF.